Sequencing of this T cell receptor (beta chain) was carried out in a study of blood T cell repertoires in COVID-19. The method was immunoSEQ multiplex PCR; TCRdb's version includes in-frame clones alone and lacks a portion of them. The data show fewer than 300,000 clones, 88% seen once. The J segment lost 4 bases and the V segment lost 5 bases, leaving 3 bases of the junction unmatched. The CDR3 sequence is 14 residues long. Per germline, CDR1 MNHEY and CDR2 SMNVEV (reference sequence). Sample: peripheral blood. The source of this sequence is a woman in her thirties or forties who had recovered from COVID-19. V and J are TRBV27 and TRBJ2-7; 12 nucleotides align to TRBD2. CDR3: CASSPGLAGYEQYF. The CDR3 DNA is TGTGCCAGCAGTCCCGGACTAGCGGGGTACGAGCAGTACTTC.